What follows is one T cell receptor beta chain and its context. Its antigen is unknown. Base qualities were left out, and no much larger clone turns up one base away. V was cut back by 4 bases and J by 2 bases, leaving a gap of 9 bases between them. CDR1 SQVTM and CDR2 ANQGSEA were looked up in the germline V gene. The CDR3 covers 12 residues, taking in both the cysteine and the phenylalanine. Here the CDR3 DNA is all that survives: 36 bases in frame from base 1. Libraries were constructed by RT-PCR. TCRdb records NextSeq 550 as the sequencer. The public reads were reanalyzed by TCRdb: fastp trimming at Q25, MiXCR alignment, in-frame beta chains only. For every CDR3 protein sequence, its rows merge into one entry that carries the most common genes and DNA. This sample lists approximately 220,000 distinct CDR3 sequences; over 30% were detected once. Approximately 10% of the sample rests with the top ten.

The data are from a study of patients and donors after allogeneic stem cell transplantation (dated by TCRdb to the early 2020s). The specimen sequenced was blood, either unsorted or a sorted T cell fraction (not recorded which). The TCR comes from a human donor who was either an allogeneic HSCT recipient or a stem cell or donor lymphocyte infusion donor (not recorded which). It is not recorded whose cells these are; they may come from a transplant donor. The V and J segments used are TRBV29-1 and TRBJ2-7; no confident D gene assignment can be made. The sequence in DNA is TGCAGCGTTGTTGGGCAGACCTACGAGCAGTACTTC. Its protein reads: CSVVGQTYEQYF.